The present T cell receptor (beta chain) was sequenced within a study of cytomegalovirus exposure and HLA in healthy donors. J gave up 2 bases and V 8 bases, and 5 bases lay outside the gene matches. The CDR3 totals 13 residues. CDR1 and CDR2 (germline): MNHEY, SVGAGI. As concerns this clone: Its antigen remains unidentified.

Findings of the study overall: The study designated 164 TCR beta chains cytomegalovirus-associated.

Only in-frame clones appear in the TCRdb table, and some are missing; sequencing was by immunoSEQ multiplex PCR. The repertoire consists of some 150,000 clones, with more than 75% occurring once and the leading ten covering roughly 2.6%. Specimen: PBMCs. The gene calls are TRBV6-5 and TRBJ1-1; 7 bases agree with TRBD1. This TCR came from a man between 18 and 35 years old in good health and CMV-seropositive. CDR3 coding DNA: TGTGCCAGCGCGTACAGGGGTAACACTGAAGCTTTCTTT. Translated, it gives CASAYRGNTEAFF.